This is a list of T cell receptor beta chains from one sample in a study of patients and donors after allogeneic stem cell transplantation. Each CDR3 protein is one row after TCRdb ran MiXCR on the RT-PCR reads. The data contain approximately 200,000 distinct CDR3 sequences, around two fifths of them singletons. What was sequenced was blood, either unsorted or a sorted T cell fraction (not recorded which). These receptors were obtained from a human donor who was either an allogeneic HSCT recipient or a stem cell or donor lymphocyte infusion donor (not recorded which). It is not recorded whose cells these are; they may come from a transplant donor. CDR3s leave out the opening cysteine and the closing phenylalanine or tryptophan. The D gene is left open where the match is weak.

v_gene	d_gene	j_gene	CDR3aa
TRBV3-1	NA	TRBJ1-1	ASSQDLGGNTEAF
TRBV5-1	NA	TRBJ1-6	ASSLGNAGATSPLH
TRBV3-1	TRBD2	TRBJ2-5	ASSLGLAGVLETQY
TRBV20-1	TRBD1	TRBJ1-2	SAGGVGYGYT
TRBV4-3	TRBD2	TRBJ2-5	ASSQAGTSGSFWGETQY
TRBV10-3	TRBD2	TRBJ2-7	ASSGGSYEQY
TRBV5-3	TRBD1	TRBJ2-1	ARSKNRGMFSYNEQF
TRBV30	NA	TRBJ2-5	AWTGRAGKTQY
TRBV6-1	TRBD1	TRBJ1-1	ASTREGANTEAF
TRBV5-6	NA	TRBJ1-4	ASSFRPGRPNEKLF
TRBV5-1	NA	TRBJ1-2	ASSLGAPLDGYT
TRBV3-1	NA	TRBJ2-7	ASSYLFAPAEQY
TRBV4-3	NA	TRBJ2-5	ASSQFGQRQETQY
TRBV29-1	NA	TRBJ2-2	SVGRLNTGELF
TRBV7-2	NA	TRBJ2-3	ASSLGPAAGPDTQY
TRBV18	NA	TRBJ1-1	ASSPRQGTEAF
TRBV9	NA	TRBJ1-2	ASSMTDGFNYGYT
TRBV6-2/TRBV6-3	TRBD1	TRBJ1-5	ASRSPYRGKGPQH
TRBV28	NA	TRBJ1-2	ASSLSNLRGYT
TRBV2	NA	TRBJ1-1	ASTLSGAEAF
TRBV7-9	NA	TRBJ1-1	ASSLPRLGMNTEAF
TRBV30	NA	TRBJ1-5	AWSVVARDYSNQPQH
TRBV20-1	NA	TRBJ1-1	SARDGKGGMNTEAF
TRBV6-5	NA	TRBJ1-1	ASSYSGEDTEAF
TRBV29-1	TRBD2	TRBJ2-3	SVVGLSSTDTQY
TRBV5-1	TRBD1	TRBJ1-1	ASRDRQGPVNTEAF
TRBV20-1	NA	TRBJ1-1	SAPGMNTEAF
TRBV20-1	NA	TRBJ1-1	SASQSMNTEAF
TRBV12-3/TRBV12-4	TRBD1	TRBJ1-1	ASSTDRENTEAF
TRBV12-3/TRBV12-4	NA	TRBJ1-1	ASSGELNTEAF
TRBV20-1	NA	TRBJ1-1	SARDARTERHTEAF
TRBV12-3/TRBV12-4	TRBD1	TRBJ1-3	ASRGDRHSGNTIY
TRBV4-1	TRBD1	TRBJ1-1	ASSQEPGGTEAF
TRBV2	NA	TRBJ1-1	ASSGGLNTEAF
TRBV20-1	NA	TRBJ2-3	SAGGATDTQY
TRBV5-1	NA	TRBJ1-2	ASRGRGRNYGYT
TRBV10-3	TRBD2	TRBJ2-7	AISETSGAPYEQY
TRBV5-1	NA	TRBJ2-5	ASSSLAGKETQY
TRBV5-1	TRBD1	TRBJ2-3	ASSTDRGGTDTQY
TRBV5-1	NA	TRBJ1-1	ASSLNANTEAF
TRBV20-1	NA	TRBJ1-2	SASPRVEDNYGYT
TRBV7-8	NA	TRBJ1-6	ASSVDKTYNSPLH
TRBV5-1	NA	TRBJ1-4	ASALSGSREKLF
TRBV4-1	NA	TRBJ1-1	ASSQDYNPEAF
TRBV18	TRBD1	TRBJ2-4	ASSPSPVQGLAKNIQY
TRBV3-1	NA	TRBJ1-1	ASSSGRGFGTEAF
TRBV4-3	NA	TRBJ1-3	ASSQDTISSGNTIY
TRBV3-1	TRBD2	TRBJ2-3	ASSQDGLAGDTQY
TRBV9	NA	TRBJ2-5	ASSTADGAQY
TRBV7-9	NA	TRBJ2-1	ASSPGHYNEQF
TRBV12-3/TRBV12-4	NA	TRBJ1-5	ASTIGNRANQPQH
TRBV7-9	TRBD1	TRBJ1-4	ASSPTGGINEKLF
TRBV27	NA	TRBJ1-6	ASSFGRGGVSSPLH
TRBV28	NA	TRBJ1-1	ASSWGIARVNTEAF
TRBV18	TRBD1	TRBJ1-1	ASSPSRGSDTEAF